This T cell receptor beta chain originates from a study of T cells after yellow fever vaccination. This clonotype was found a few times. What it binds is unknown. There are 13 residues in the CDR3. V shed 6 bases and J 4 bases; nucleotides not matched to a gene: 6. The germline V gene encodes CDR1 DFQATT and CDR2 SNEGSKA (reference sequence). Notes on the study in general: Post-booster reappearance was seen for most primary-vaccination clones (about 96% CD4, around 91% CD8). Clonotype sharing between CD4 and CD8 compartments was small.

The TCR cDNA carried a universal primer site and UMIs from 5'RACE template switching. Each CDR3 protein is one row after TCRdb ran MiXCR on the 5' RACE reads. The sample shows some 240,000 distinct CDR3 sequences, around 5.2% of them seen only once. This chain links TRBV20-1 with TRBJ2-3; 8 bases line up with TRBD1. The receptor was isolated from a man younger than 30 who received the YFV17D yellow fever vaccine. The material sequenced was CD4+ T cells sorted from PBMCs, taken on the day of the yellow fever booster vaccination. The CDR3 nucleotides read TGCAGTGCCCCGTCCAGGGGGCCAGATACGCAGTATTTT. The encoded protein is CSAPSRGPDTQYF.